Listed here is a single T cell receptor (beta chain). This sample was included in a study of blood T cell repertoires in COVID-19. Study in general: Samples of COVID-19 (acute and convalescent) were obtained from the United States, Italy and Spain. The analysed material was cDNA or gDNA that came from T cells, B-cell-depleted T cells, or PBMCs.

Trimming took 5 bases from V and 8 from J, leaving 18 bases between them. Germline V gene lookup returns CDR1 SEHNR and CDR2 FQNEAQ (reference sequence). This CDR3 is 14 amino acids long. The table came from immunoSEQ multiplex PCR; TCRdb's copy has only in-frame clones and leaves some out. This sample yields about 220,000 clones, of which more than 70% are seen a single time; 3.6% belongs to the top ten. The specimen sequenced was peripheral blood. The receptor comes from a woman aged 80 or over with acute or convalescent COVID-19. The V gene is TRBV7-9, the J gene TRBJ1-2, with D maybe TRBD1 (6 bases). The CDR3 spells CASSRPGQPYGYTF. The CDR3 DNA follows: TGTGCCAGCAGCCGCCCCGGACAGCCTTACGGCTACACCTTC.